This section outlines one T cell receptor beta chain sequence together with its context. No cognate antigen has been identified for it. No qualities accompany the bases; no much larger clone lies one base away. The CDR3 regions of human TCRbeta chains were analyzed by immunosequencing. As for the authors' bioinformatics: TCRs in the repertoires were matched against a reference library of SARS-CoV-2-specific TCRs that had been generated with the MIRA antigen-specificity platform. Breadth meant the fraction of unique TCRs that were SARS-CoV-2-associated, whereas depth meant the fraction of total T cells that were SARS-CoV-2-associated. Using the MIRA data, every spike-specific TCR was mapped to the spike region that the TCR reacted to and assigned to either a CD4 or a CD8 class. Log10-transformed breadth and depth values were compared by one-way ANOVA with Sidak's multiple comparisons tests. The source is immuneACCESS, and TCRdb retained only in-frame sequences with V and J called. Part of the clones is not carried over; for the studies checked, unresolved V genes explain less than half of this, and the remainder is unexplained. V, J and clone size were drawn from that table, and D and trimming were deduced from the DNA. The sample has some 130,000 clones on record, under 95% of them singletons. The biggest ten clones account for about 3% of the sample.

This entry is derived from a study of T cell responses to AZD1222 COVID-19 vaccine (dated by TCRdb to about 2021). With respect to the entire study: AZD1222 recipients given second doses at about 4 weeks or at about 12 weeks were pooled, since spike-specific TCR depth and breadth were not found to differ between the two schedules. TCR sequencing covered more than 230 trial participants: 207 given two doses of AZD1222 and 26 given two doses of MenACWY control vaccine. Trial participants were enrolled by age into 18-55, 56-69 and 70-plus year subgroups, with about 150, 28 and 57 TCR-sequenced participants respectively.

The label giving this sample's time point can be read as: baseline before first vaccination. The vaccinee samples were drawn from two UK trials, COV001 and COV002, one of which was a single-blind randomized controlled phase 2/3 trial testing AZD1222 (ChAdOx1 nCoV-19) in healthy adults. Trial participant PBMC samples were collected at day 0 and day 28 after the second dose for TCRbeta chain sequencing. Findings and caveats that apply to the study as a whole: Vaccine-associated CD4 TCRs spanned the whole spike protein, with dominant responses in regions 160-218 and 743-854. Participants were mostly white British and included more females than males, and it was suggested by the authors that clonal diversity may have been underestimated. Conclusions about previously exposed vaccinees were limited because only six or seven AZD1222 recipients were SARS-CoV-2 seropositive at baseline. Because no day 14 peak-response samples were available, the repertoires could be characterized only after the peak T cell response. In the small 56-69-year group, the increase in depth fell short of significance, most likely because of low power. Spike-specific TCR breadth and depth rose significantly after two AZD1222 doses compared with day 0 and with MenACWY recipients. Nearly half of unique spike-specific TCRs reportedly recognized epitopes outside regions mutated in the B.1.351 and B.1.1.7 variants.

The CDR3 measures 18 amino acids from cysteine to phenylalanine. This entry keeps only the CDR3 DNA: 54 bases, framed from base 1. The germline V gene specifies SGHTA as CDR1 and FQGTGA as CDR2. V and J are trimmed by 0 bases and 6 bases, and the gene matches miss 10 bases of the junction. The material was peripheral blood, obtained on day 0 of AZD1222 vaccination. This chain joins TRBV7-3 to TRBJ2-1, with 11 junctional bases fitting TRBD2. This TCR derives from an adult in good health. The CDR3 reads as follows: CASSLTQTGTSGLNEQFF. The sequenced DNA is TGTGCCAGCAGCTTAACGCAAACCGGGACTAGCGGACTCAATGAGCAGTTCTTC.